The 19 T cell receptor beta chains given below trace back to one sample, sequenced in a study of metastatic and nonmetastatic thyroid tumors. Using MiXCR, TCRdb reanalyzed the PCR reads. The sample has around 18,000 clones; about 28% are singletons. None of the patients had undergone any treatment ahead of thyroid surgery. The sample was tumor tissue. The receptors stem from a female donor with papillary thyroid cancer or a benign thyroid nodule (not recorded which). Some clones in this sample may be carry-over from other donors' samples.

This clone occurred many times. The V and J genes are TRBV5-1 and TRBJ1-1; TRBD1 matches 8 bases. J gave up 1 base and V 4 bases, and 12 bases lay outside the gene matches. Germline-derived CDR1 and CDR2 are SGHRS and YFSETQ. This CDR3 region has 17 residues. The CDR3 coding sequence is TGCGCCAGCAGCCCCAAAGGACAGGGCGTTAGGAACACTGAAGCTTTCTTT. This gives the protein CASSPKGQGVRNTEAFF.

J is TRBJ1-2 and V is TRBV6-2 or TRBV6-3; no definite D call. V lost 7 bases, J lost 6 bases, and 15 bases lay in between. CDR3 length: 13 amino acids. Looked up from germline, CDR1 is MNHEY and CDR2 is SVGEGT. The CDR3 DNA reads TGTGCCAGCAAAAAAATAGGGATTCATGGCTACACCTTC. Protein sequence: CASKKIGIHGYTF.

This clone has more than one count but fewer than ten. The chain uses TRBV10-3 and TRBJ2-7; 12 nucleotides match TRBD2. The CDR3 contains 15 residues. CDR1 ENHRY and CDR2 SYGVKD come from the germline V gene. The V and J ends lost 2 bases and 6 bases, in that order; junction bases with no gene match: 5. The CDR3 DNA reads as TGTGCCATCAGTGAGCTGACTAGCGGGAGTCGCGAGCAGTACTTC. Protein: CAISELTSGSREQYF.

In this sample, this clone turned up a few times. The CDR3, as DNA: TGTGCCAGTAGAGGGGCGGGGGGCGTCTTCCACGAGCAGTACTTC. Translated, it gives CASRGAGGVFHEQYF. V usage is TRBV19 and J usage is TRBJ2-7; TRBD2 matches 8 bases. J gave up 5 bases and V 6 bases, and 12 bases lay outside the gene matches. The CDR3 loop spans 15 amino acids. CDR1 LNHDA and CDR2 SQIVND come from the germline V gene (reference sequence). The full variable domain, in which reference TRBV19 and TRBJ2-7 provide the parts outside the CDR3, is DGGITQSPKYLFRKEGQNVTLSCEQNLNHDAMYWYRQDPGQGLRLIYYSQIVNDFQKGDIAEGYSVSREKKESFPLTVTSAQKNPTAFYLCASRGAGGVFHEQYFGPGTRLTVT.

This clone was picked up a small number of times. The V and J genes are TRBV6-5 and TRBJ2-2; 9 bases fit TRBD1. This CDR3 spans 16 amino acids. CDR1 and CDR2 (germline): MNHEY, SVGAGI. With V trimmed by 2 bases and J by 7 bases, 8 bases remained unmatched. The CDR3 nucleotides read TGTGCCAGCAGTTACAATGGACAGGGGCCTCGCGGGGAGCTGTTTTTT. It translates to CASSYNGQGPRGELFF.

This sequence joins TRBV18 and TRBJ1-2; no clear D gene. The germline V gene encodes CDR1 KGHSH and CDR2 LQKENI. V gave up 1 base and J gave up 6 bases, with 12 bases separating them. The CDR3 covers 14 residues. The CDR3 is CASSPRHGSDGYTF. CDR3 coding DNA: TGTGCCAGCTCACCACGACACGGGTCGGATGGCTACACCTTC.

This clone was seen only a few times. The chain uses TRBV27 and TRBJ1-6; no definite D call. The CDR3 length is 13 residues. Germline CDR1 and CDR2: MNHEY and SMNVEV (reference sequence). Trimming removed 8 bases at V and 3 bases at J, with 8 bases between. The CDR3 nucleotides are TGTGCCAGCCCCCGGGACTATAATTCACCCCTCCACTTT. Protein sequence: CASPRDYNSPLHF.

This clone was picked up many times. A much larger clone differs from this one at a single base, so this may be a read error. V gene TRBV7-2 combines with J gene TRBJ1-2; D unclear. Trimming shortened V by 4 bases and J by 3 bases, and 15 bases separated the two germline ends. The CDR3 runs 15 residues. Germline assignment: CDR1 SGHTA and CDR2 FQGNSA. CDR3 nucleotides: TGTGCCAGCAGCTCAGACACGAATGGGCACTATGGCTACACCTTC. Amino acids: CASSSDTNGHYGYTF. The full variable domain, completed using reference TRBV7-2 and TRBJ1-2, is GAGVSQSPSNKVTEKGKDVELRCDPISGHTALYWYRQSLGQGLEFLIYFQGNSAPDKSGLPSDRFSAERTGGSVSTLTIQRTQQEDSAVYLCASSSDTNGHYGYTFGSGTRLTVV.

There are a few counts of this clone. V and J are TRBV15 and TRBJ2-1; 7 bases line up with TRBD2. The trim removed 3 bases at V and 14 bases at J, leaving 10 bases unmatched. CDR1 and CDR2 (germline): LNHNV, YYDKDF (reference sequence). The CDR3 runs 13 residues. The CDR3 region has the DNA TGTGCCACCAGCAGTTCTAGCGGAACGCAGAAGTTCTTC. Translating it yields CATSSSSGTQKFF. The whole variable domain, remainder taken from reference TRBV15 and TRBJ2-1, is DAMVIQNPRYQVTQFGKPVTLSCSQTLNHNVMYWYQQKSSQAPKLLFHYYDKDFNNEADTPDNFQSRRPNTSFCFLDIRSPGLGDTAMYLCATSSSSGTQKFFGPGTRLTVL.

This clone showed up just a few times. The CDR3 loop reads CASSPRQGSQPQHF. The CDR3 coding sequence is TGTGCCAGCAGTCCCCGACAGGGGAGCCAGCCCCAGCATTTT. The chain employs TRBV28 and TRBJ1-5, with 8 bases fitting TRBD1. This CDR3 has 14 residues. Trimming at V came to 5 bases and at J to 7 bases, leaving 7 bases not matched to a gene. The germline gives CDR1 MDHEN, CDR2 SYDVKM.

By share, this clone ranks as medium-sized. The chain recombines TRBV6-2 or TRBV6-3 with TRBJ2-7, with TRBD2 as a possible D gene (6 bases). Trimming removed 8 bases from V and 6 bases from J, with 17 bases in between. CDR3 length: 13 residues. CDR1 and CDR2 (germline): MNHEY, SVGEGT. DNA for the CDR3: TGTGCCAGCGCGCGGGGCGGGGTAGGCGAGCAGTACTTC. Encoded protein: CASARGGVGEQYF.

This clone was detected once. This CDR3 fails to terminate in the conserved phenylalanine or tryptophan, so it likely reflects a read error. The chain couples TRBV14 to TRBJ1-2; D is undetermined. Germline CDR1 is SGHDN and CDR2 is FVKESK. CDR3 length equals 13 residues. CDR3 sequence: CASSPHPRYVYTL. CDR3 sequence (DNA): TGTGCCAGCAGCCCACACCCTCGCTATGTCTACACCTTG.

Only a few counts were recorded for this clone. CDR3 sequence: CATLTGYNQPQHF. The CDR3 DNA reads TGTGCCACACTGACGGGATACAATCAGCCCCAGCATTTT. The chain is built from TRBV28 and TRBJ1-5; D gene unclear. Trimming took 10 bases from V and 3 from J, leaving 13 bases between them. The CDR3 runs to 13 residues. Germline values: CDR1 MDHEN, CDR2 SYDVKM. Based on the CDR3 plus reference TRBV28 and TRBJ1-5, the full variable domain is DVKVTQSSRYLVKRTGEKVFLECVQDMDHENMFWYRQDPGLGLRLIYFSYDVKMKEKGDIPEGYSVSREKKERFSLILESASTNQTSMYLCATLTGYNQPQHFGDGTRLSIL.

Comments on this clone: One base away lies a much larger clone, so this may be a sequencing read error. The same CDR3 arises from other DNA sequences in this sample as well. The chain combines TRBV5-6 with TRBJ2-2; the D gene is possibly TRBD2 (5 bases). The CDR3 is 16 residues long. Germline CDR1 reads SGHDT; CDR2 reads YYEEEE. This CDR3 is CASSVGLGWSTGELFF. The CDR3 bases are TGTGCCAGCAGCGTGGGATTAGGGTGGAGCACCGGGGAGCTGTTCTTT.

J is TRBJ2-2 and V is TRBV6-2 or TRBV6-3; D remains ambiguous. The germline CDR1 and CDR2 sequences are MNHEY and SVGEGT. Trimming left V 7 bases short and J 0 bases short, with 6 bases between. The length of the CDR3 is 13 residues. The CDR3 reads CASNPTNTGELFF. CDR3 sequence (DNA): TGTGCCAGCAACCCAACGAACACCGGGGAGCTGTTTTTT.

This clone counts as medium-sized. CDR3: CASSFSGAYEQYF. The DNA of the CDR3 is TGCGCCAGCAGCTTCAGCGGTGCCTACGAGCAGTACTTC. This sequence joins TRBV5-1 and TRBJ2-7; tentatively, D is TRBD2 (5 bases). CDR3 length: 13 amino acids. The germline gives CDR1 SGHRS, CDR2 YFSETQ. The V end was cut by 2 bases, the J end by 2 bases, with 8 bases between.

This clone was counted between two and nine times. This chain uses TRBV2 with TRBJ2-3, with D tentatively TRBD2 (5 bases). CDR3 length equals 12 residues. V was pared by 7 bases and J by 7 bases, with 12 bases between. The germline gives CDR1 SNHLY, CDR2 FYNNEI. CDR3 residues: CASTETIHTQYF. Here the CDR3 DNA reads TGTGCCAGCACGGAGACTATACATACGCAGTATTTT.

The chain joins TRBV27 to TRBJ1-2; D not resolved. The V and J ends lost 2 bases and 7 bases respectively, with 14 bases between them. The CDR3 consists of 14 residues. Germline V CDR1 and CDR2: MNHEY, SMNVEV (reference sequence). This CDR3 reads CASSLSRGAVGYTF. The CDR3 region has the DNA TGTGCCAGCAGTTTAAGCCGGGGAGCGGTTGGCTACACCTTC.

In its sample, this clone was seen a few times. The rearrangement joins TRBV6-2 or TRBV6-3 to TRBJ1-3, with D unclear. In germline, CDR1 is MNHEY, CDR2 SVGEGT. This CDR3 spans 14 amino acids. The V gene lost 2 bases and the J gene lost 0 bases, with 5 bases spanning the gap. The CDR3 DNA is TGTGCCAGCAGTTACCAGGTCTCTGGAAACACCATATATTTT. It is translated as CASSYQVSGNTIYF.